Following are 24 T cell receptor beta chains from one sample sequenced in a study of siplizumab effects on memory and regulatory T cells. TCRdb's table, derived via immunoSEQ multiplex PCR, lists solely in-frame clones and lacks some. The sample contains 87,000 or so clones, around 94% of which appear only once. The sequenced material came from non-Treg CD4+ T cells sorted from blood. The source of these receptors is a human donor in good health.

This chain joins TRBV7-6 and TRBJ1-3; the D is unclear. Per germline, CDR1 SGHVS and CDR2 FNYEAQ. This CDR3 region has 14 residues. Trimming left V 1 base short and J 4 bases short, with 8 bases between. Here the CDR3 reads CASSLEVAGNTIYF. The CDR3 nucleotides are TGTGCCAGCAGCTTAGAGGTGGCCGGAAACACCATATATTTT.

The chain joins TRBV5-4 to TRBJ2-1; D is perhaps TRBD1 (5 bases). The V end was cut by 0 bases, the J end by 0 bases, with 13 bases between. This CDR3 is built from 17 residues. CDR1 and CDR2 (germline): SGHNT, YYREEE (reference sequence). CDR3 coding DNA: TGTGCCAGCAGCTTGGGGGGCAGGACCCACTCCTACAATGAGCAGTTCTTC. Its translation is CASSLGGRTHSYNEQFF.

The CDR3 DNA follows: TGTGCCAGCAGCTTAGTGAGCCAGACCTACGAGCAGTACTTC. This sequence encodes CASSLVSQTYEQYF. This chain uses TRBV11-3 with TRBJ2-7; no definite D call. V lost 1 base, J lost 2 bases, and 9 bases lay in between. Germline CDR1 SGHNT, CDR2 YENEEA. The CDR3 has 14 residues.

The chain combines TRBV30 with TRBJ1-2; 8 positions agree with TRBD1. The germline CDR1 and CDR2 sequences are GTSNPN and SVGIG (reference sequence). Trimming removed 3 bases from V and 3 bases from J; junction bases left unmatched: 3. The CDR3 has 13 amino acids. CDR3 residues: CAWRQGGDYGYTF. DNA for the CDR3: TGTGCCTGGAGACAGGGGGGGGACTATGGCTACACCTTC.

The V and J genes are TRBV19 and TRBJ2-2, with D perhaps being TRBD1 or TRBD2 (5 bases each). The V and J ends lost 10 bases and 8 bases respectively, with 17 bases between them. CDR1 and CDR2 from the germline V gene are LNHDA and SQIVND (reference sequence). The CDR3 is 13 residues long. The DNA for the CDR3 is TGTGCCACCCGGGACGCTGCGGAAGGGGAGCTGTTTTTT. Encoded protein: CATRDAAEGELFF.

The V call is TRBV29-1, the J call TRBJ2-1; 11 nucleotides match TRBD1. Germline V gene data show CDR1 as SQVTM and CDR2 as ANQGSEA. The ends lost 4 bases at V and 8 bases at J; junction bases unmatched: 4. The length of the CDR3 is 13 residues. CDR3 sequence: CSVGDRGLDEQFF. In DNA, the CDR3 is TGCAGCGTTGGGGACAGGGGGTTGGATGAGCAGTTCTTC.

This chain connects TRBV6-1 to TRBJ1-1, with D uncertain. Looked up from germline, CDR1 is MNHNS and CDR2 is SASEGT. Trimming left V 11 bases short and J 4 bases short, with 17 bases between. This CDR3 comprises 13 residues. The CDR3 nucleotides are TGTGCCGGGGAACCGATGTCGAGCACTGAAGCTTTCTTT. Translated, it gives CAGEPMSSTEAFF.

The V call is TRBV18, the J call TRBJ1-4; D possibly corresponds to TRBD1 (6 bases). CDR1 is KGHSH, CDR2 LQKENI, per germline. Trimming took 3 bases from V and 0 from J, leaving 11 bases between them. The length of the CDR3 is 16 residues. CDR3 DNA: TGTGCCAGCTCACCCCTGGACAGTGCAACTAATGAAAAACTGTTTTTT. Translating gives CASSPLDSATNEKLFF. The full variable domain, rest sourced from reference TRBV18 and TRBJ1-4, is NAGVMQNPRHLVRRRGQEARLRCSPMKGHSHVYWYRQLPEEGLKFMVYLQKENIIDESGMPKERFSAEFPKEGPSILRIQQVVRGDSAAYFCASSPLDSATNEKLFFGSGTQLSVL.

The chain has TRBV7-2 and TRBJ2-2, with 10 bases fitting TRBD2. The V gene's germline CDR1 is SGHTA and CDR2 FQGNSA. The trim removed 2 bases at V and 5 bases at J, leaving 5 bases unmatched. CDR3 length equals 16 residues. The CDR3 nucleotides are TGTGCCAGCAGCTTAAGCGGGGGGGCCCGAACCGGGGAGCTGTTTTTT. It encodes CASSLSGGARTGELFF.

V and J are TRBV6-6 and TRBJ2-3; D may be TRBD2 (8 bases). CDR1 is MNHNY and CDR2 is SVGAGI in the germline V gene (reference sequence). This CDR3 contains 16 residues. Trimming left V 2 bases short and J 5 bases short, with 17 bases between. The CDR3 loop is CASSYRTSRGGDTQYF. CDR3 nucleotide sequence: TGTGCCAGCAGTTACCGGACTAGCAGGGGGGGAGATACGCAGTATTTT.

The CDR3 region has the DNA TGCGCCAGCAGCCAAGAACATAGCAATCAGCCCCAGCATTTT. Translation gives CASSQEHSNQPQHF. This rearrangement joins TRBV4-3 to TRBJ1-5; no reliable D call. In germline, CDR1 is LGHNA, CDR2 YSLEER. The germline V and J ends were trimmed by 0 bases and 0 bases, with 3 bases remaining between them. The CDR3 length is 14 residues.

This clone has a single count. V and J are TRBV19 and TRBJ1-1; TRBD1 matches at 8 bases. The CDR3 runs to 14 residues. Germline loops: CDR1 LNHDA, CDR2 SQIVND (reference sequence). Trimming cost V 7 bases and J 1 base; bases outside gene matches: 5. The CDR3 region has the DNA TGTGCCAGTATCCGACAGGGGACGAACACTGAAGCTTTCTTT. Amino acid sequence: CASIRQGTNTEAFF.

V gene TRBV4-1 combines with J gene TRBJ1-1; D call uncertain. Between the trimmed V and J ends, which lost 1 base and 1 base, there was a span of 13 bases. The CDR3 contains 16 residues. Germline lookup yields CDR1 MGHRA and CDR2 YSYEKL. The CDR3 reads CASSQALWTENTEAFF. Here the CDR3 DNA reads TGCGCCAGCAGCCAAGCCCTCTGGACGGAGAACACTGAAGCTTTCTTT.

The chain carries TRBV7-9 and TRBJ1-4; maybe TRBD1 (5 bases). The CDR3 length is 18 residues. From germline, CDR1 is SEHNR and CDR2 FQNEAQ (reference sequence). The germline V and J ends were trimmed by 0 bases and 8 bases, with 22 bases remaining between them. The CDR3 nucleotides are TGTGCCAGCAGCTTAGCGAACAACCGGGGCCCGCGTGGGGAAAAACTGTTTTTT. Protein product: CASSLANNRGPRGEKLFF.

The chain has TRBV5-4 and TRBJ1-2; 8 bases match TRBD1. The CDR3 has 14 amino acids. J lost 5 bases, V lost 4 bases, and 7 bases had no gene match. Germline V gene data show CDR1 as SGHNT and CDR2 as YYREEE (reference sequence). CDR3: CASSLQGGTYGYTF. DNA of the CDR3: TGTGCCAGCAGCCTACAGGGGGGCACTTATGGCTACACCTTC.

The V call is TRBV6-1, the J call TRBJ2-2; D assignment may be TRBD1 or TRBD2 (7 bases each). Deletions cut 9 bases from V and 1 base from J, with 12 bases between. CDR1 and CDR2 from the germline V gene are MNHNS and SASEGT. The CDR3 is 14 residues long. The CDR3 DNA reads as TGTGCCAGGGGAGGGACAGAGAACACCGGGGAGCTGTTTTTT. Residues: CARGGTENTGELFF.

V usage is TRBV6-5 and J usage is TRBJ2-7; no reliable D call. There are 11 residues in the CDR3. V was shortened by 8 bases and J by 0 bases, with 5 bases between the two germline ends. Germline CDR1 and CDR2: MNHEY and SVGAGI. The CDR3 reads CASRSSYEQYF. DNA for the CDR3: TGTGCCAGCCGCTCCTCCTACGAGCAGTACTTC.

This chain uses TRBV7-9 with TRBJ1-2, with D hard to call. The CDR3 is made up of 12 amino acids. Deletions cut 2 bases from V and 12 bases from J, with 13 bases between. Germline CDR1 SEHNR, CDR2 FQNEAQ (reference sequence). DNA of the CDR3: TGTGCCAGCAGCTTAACAGACTCCTGGCACACCTTC. Protein: CASSLTDSWHTF.

This chain connects TRBV7-9 to TRBJ2-7; D not resolved. Germline CDR1 and CDR2: SEHNR and FQNEAQ (reference sequence). V lost 2 bases, J lost 1 base, and 9 bases lay in between. This CDR3 spans 14 amino acids. The CDR3 bases are TGTGCCAGCAGCTTATCGGGTGCATCCTACGAGCAGTACTTC. This codes for CASSLSGASYEQYF.

This clone was recorded only once. This rearrangement joins TRBV29-1 to TRBJ2-2; 7 positions agree with TRBD2. Germline V gene sequence: CDR1 SQVTM, CDR2 ANQGSEA. This CDR3 has 13 amino acids. Germline trimming cut 7 bases from V and 3 bases from J; bases unmatched to any gene: 5. CDR3 amino acids: CSGGGAHTGELFF. The CDR3 DNA reads as TGCAGCGGGGGAGGGGCGCACACCGGGGAGCTGTTTTTT.

This chain joins TRBV11-2 and TRBJ2-5; 7 bases align to TRBD2. The junction had 2 bases not matched to a gene; V was cut back by 1 base and J by 3 bases. Germline CDR1 and CDR2: SGHAT and FQNNGV. CDR3 length equals 14 residues. CDR3 coding DNA: TGTGCCAGCAGCTTAGGGCTAGCGGAAGAGACCCAGTACTTC. Translating it yields CASSLGLAEETQYF.

On this clone itself: The same CDR3 can be traced to other DNA sequences in this sample. The genes are TRBV30 and TRBJ1-1, with no clear D. Deletions cut 8 bases from V and 0 bases from J, with 16 bases between. The CDR3 length is 14 residues. Germline assignment: CDR1 GTSNPN and CDR2 SVGIG (reference sequence). CDR3 nucleotide sequence: TGTGCCAGCCACAACAGATTTATGAACACTGAAGCTTTCTTT. Translating gives CASHNRFMNTEAFF.

The V call is TRBV29-1, the J call TRBJ2-3; 9 nucleotides agree with TRBD1. Per the germline V gene, CDR1 is SQVTM and CDR2 is ANQGSEA. With 7 bases clipped from V and 1 base from J, the junction kept 6 bases outside the gene matches. This CDR3 is 14 amino acids long. The CDR3 region has the DNA TGCAGCGCCCGACAGGGGGGAGGCACAGATACGCAGTATTTT. Amino acid sequence: CSARQGGGTDTQYF.

The rearrangement uses TRBV10-1 and TRBJ2-5, with D unresolved. Germline V gives CDR1 WNHNN, CDR2 SYGVQD (reference sequence). V was trimmed by 6 bases and J by 1 base, leaving 12 bases between them. The CDR3 is 14 amino acids. The CDR3: CASSLDPSQETQYF. In nucleotides, the CDR3 is TGCGCCAGCAGCCTGGACCCATCCCAAGAGACCCAGTACTTC.